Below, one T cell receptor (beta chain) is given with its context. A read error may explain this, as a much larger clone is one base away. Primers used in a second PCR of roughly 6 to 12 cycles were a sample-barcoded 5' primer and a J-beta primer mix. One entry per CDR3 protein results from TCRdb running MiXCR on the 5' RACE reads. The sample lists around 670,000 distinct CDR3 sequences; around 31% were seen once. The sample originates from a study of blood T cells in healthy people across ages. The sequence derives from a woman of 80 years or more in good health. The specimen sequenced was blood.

The CDR3 loop is CATSRDAGESEKLFF. Written as DNA, the CDR3 is TGTGCCACCAGCAGAGATGCGGGGGAAAGTGAAAAACTGTTTTTT. The chain recombines TRBV15 with TRBJ1-4, with D possibly matching TRBD1 (5 bases). The CDR3 runs 15 residues. V dropped 0 bases and J dropped 7 bases, with 12 bases sitting between them. The germline V gene encodes CDR1 LNHNV and CDR2 YYDKDF (reference sequence).